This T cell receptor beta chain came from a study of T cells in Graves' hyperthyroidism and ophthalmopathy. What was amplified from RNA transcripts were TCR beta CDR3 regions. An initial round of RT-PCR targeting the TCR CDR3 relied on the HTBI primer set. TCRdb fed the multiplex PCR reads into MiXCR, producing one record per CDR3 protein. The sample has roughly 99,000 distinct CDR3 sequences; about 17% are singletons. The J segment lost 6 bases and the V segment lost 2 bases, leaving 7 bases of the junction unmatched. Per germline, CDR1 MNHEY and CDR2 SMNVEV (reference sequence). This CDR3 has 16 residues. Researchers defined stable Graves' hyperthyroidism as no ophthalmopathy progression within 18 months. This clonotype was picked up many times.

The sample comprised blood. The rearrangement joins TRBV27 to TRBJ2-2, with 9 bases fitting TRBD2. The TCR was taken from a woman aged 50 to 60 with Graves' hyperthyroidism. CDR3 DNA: TGTGCCAGCAGTTTACGGGCGGGACTAGCCTCCGGGGAGCTGTTTTTT. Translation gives CASSLRAGLASGELFF.